The 20 T cell receptor beta chains reported below all come from one sample, sequenced in a study of blood T cell repertoires in COVID-19. Sequencing was performed with immunoSEQ multiplex PCR; in TCRdb, only in-frame clones are kept and a portion is missing. The sample yields roughly 200,000 clones, approximately 82% seen once. Sequenced sample: peripheral blood. All receptors derive from a human donor in a cohort sampled during active COVID-19.

The chain uses TRBV29-1 and TRBJ2-1, with 9 bases fitting TRBD1. Trimming took 2 bases from V and 4 from J; bases not matched to a gene: 9. CDR3 length: 16 amino acids. Germline assignment: CDR1 SQVTM and CDR2 ANQGSEA. CDR3 residues: CSVEPTGTGTYNEQFF. Here the CDR3 DNA reads TGCAGCGTTGAACCCACCGGGACAGGGACATACAATGAGCAGTTCTTC.

The chain couples TRBV12-5 to TRBJ1-1; 9 bases agree with TRBD1. This CDR3 is 16 amino acids long. V dropped 6 bases and J dropped 9; count of bases not matched to a gene: 17. CDR1 and CDR2 from the germline V gene are LGHNT and FRNRAP. CDR3 sequence: CASGPDRGVGVVKAFF. The CDR3 bases are TGTGCTAGTGGACCGGACAGGGGCGTCGGTGTTGTAAAAGCTTTCTTT.

This clone has just a few counts. The chain has TRBV7-9 and TRBJ1-5, with TRBD1 matching over 9 bases. Germline assignment: CDR1 SEHNR and CDR2 FQNEAQ (reference sequence). The trim removed 5 bases at V and 4 bases at J, leaving 3 bases unmatched. The CDR3 consists of 14 residues. The CDR3 coding sequence is TGTGCCAGCAGCGTGACAGGGGGTAATCAGCCCCAGCATTTT. Protein product: CASSVTGGNQPQHF.

The chain recombines TRBV11-2 with TRBJ2-7; TRBD1 matches at 11 bases. Per the germline V gene, CDR1 is SGHAT and CDR2 is FQNNGV. With V trimmed by 2 bases and J by 7 bases, 10 bases remained unmatched. This CDR3 has 16 residues. CDR3 amino acids: CASSLFSGQGAGEQYF. The CDR3 DNA follows: TGTGCCAGCAGCTTATTCTCCGGACAGGGGGCTGGTGAGCAGTACTTC.

The chain links TRBV5-1 to TRBJ2-2; D may be TRBD1 (6 bases). Deletions cut 3 bases from V and 5 bases from J, with 17 bases between. CDR1 SGHRS and CDR2 YFSETQ come from the germline V gene. This CDR3 is 16 amino acids long. The CDR3 coding sequence is TGCGCCAGCAGCTCCCAAGTATGGACAGTGACCGGGGAGCTGTTTTTT. It specifies CASSSQVWTVTGELFF.

The chain joins TRBV24-1 to TRBJ2-3, with D unclear. Trimming removed 7 bases at V and 2 bases at J, with 9 bases between. CDR1 and CDR2 (germline): KGHDR, SFDVKD. This CDR3 comprises 13 residues. The CDR3 is CATRPRLTDTQYF. DNA of the CDR3: TGTGCCACCAGACCGAGACTCACAGATACGCAGTATTTT.

This chain uses TRBV6-5 with TRBJ1-4; D gene unclear. The CDR3 covers 16 residues. From germline, CDR1 is MNHEY and CDR2 SVGAGI. Trimming took off 2 bases at V and 3 bases at J, with 13 bases between the two ends. This CDR3 is CASSYLFGGANEKLFF. DNA of the CDR3: TGTGCCAGCAGTTACCTGTTTGGAGGAGCTAATGAAAAACTGTTTTTT.

This chain connects TRBV2 to TRBJ1-4; D gene ambiguous. V gave up 3 bases and J gave up 4 bases, with 9 bases separating them. CDR1 is SNHLY and CDR2 is FYNNEI in the germline V gene. CDR3 length equals 14 residues. The CDR3 DNA reads as TGTGCCAGCAGTGATCTACAGAGTAATGAAAAACTGTTTTTT. Its protein is CASSDLQSNEKLFF.

V gene TRBV28 combines with J gene TRBJ2-3, with a possible D match to TRBD1 (6 bases). The germline V gene encodes CDR1 MDHEN and CDR2 SYDVKM. V lost 10 bases to trimming and J lost 0 bases, with 11 bases between them. The CDR3 loop spans 13 amino acids. The DNA of the CDR3 is TGTGCCACAAACAGGGCTAGCACAGATACGCAGTATTTT. The encoded protein is CATNRASTDTQYF.

The J gene is TRBJ2-3, the V gene TRBV19; TRBD2 agrees at 15 bases. CDR3 length equals 16 residues. The V gene end was trimmed by 8 bases and the J gene end by 2 bases; junction bases not matched to a gene: 5. Looked up from germline, CDR1 is LNHDA and CDR2 is SQIVND (reference sequence). The CDR3 protein is CASRGLAGGLTDTQYF. The CDR3 bases are TGTGCCAGTCGGGGACTAGCGGGGGGACTCACAGATACGCAGTATTTT. The entire variable domain, with the rest obtained from reference TRBV19 and TRBJ2-3, is as follows: DGGITQSPKYLFRKEGQNVTLSCEQNLNHDAMYWYRQDPGQGLRLIYYSQIVNDFQKGDIAEGYSVSREKKESFPLTVTSAQKNPTAFYLCASRGLAGGLTDTQYFGPGTRLTVL.

This clone was picked up many times. V gene TRBV4-2 combines with J gene TRBJ2-3, with unresolved D. V was trimmed by 4 bases and J by 4 bases, leaving 3 bases between them. Germline values: CDR1 LGHNA, CDR2 YNFKEQ. This CDR3 contains 11 residues. The chain's CDR3 is CASSLADTQYF. The CDR3 DNA reads as TGTGCCAGCAGCCTCGCAGATACGCAGTATTTT.

This clone is medium-sized by share. The CDR3 sequence is CASSPRQSNSPLHF. The DNA for the CDR3 is TGTGCCAGCAGCCCCCGACAGAGCAATTCACCCCTCCACTTT. The chain employs TRBV7-6 and TRBJ1-6; possibly TRBD1 for D (5 bases). V was shortened by 5 bases and J by 7 bases, with 12 bases between the two germline ends. CDR1 and CDR2 (germline): SGHVS, FNYEAQ. The CDR3 extends over 14 amino acids.

About this clone: At one end, the junction sequence differs from germline, possibly due to a read error. The chain employs TRBV7-7 and TRBJ2-1; TRBD2 aligns across 11 bases. This CDR3 has 15 residues. Germline values: CDR1 SSHAT, CDR2 FNYEAQ (reference sequence). DNA of the CDR3: TGTGCTAGCAGCCAGGGACTAGCGGCCTACAATGAGCAGTTCTTC. Protein sequence: CASSQGLAAYNEQFF.

The genes are TRBV28 and TRBJ1-2, with TRBD1 as a possible D gene (6 bases). Trimming removed 9 bases from V and 4 bases from J, with 21 bases in between. The CDR3 spans 15 residues. CDR1 is MDHEN, CDR2 SYDVKM, per germline. CDR3 coding DNA: TGTGCCAGTCTACCATCACGGGGGGGCGGCTATGGCTACACCTTC. It codes for CASLPSRGGGYGYTF.

The chain links TRBV5-1 to TRBJ2-2, with D unresolved. Trimming cost V 0 bases and J 5 bases, with 11 bases left between them. The CDR3 consists of 15 residues. Germline V CDR1 and CDR2: SGHRS, YFSETQ. CDR3 in DNA: TGCGCCAGCAGCTTGGTACCGACACCGACCGGGGAGCTGTTTTTT. The encoded protein is CASSLVPTPTGELFF.

V gene TRBV3-1 (or the pseudogene TRBV3-2) combines with J gene TRBJ2-1; a possible D gene is TRBD2 (5 bases). V was shortened by 5 bases and J by 3 bases, with 14 bases between the two germline ends. Germline-derived CDR1 and CDR2 are LGHDT and YNNKEL (reference sequence). The CDR3 is made up of 15 amino acids. Here the CDR3 DNA reads TGTGCCAGCAGCAGATTAAGCGGTAACTACAATGAGCAGTTCTTC. Translated, it gives CASSRLSGNYNEQFF.

This sequence joins TRBV6-5 and TRBJ2-7; a weak D match, TRBD1 (6 bases). From germline, CDR1 is MNHEY and CDR2 SVGAGI. Trimming took 0 bases from V and 0 from J, leaving 12 bases between them. The CDR3 sequence is 16 residues long. The CDR3 protein is CASSYSIVGGSYEQYF. DNA of the CDR3: TGTGCCAGCAGTTACTCGATAGTAGGGGGCTCCTACGAGCAGTACTTC.

This chain connects TRBV28 to TRBJ2-3; possibly TRBD1 for D (5 bases). The CDR3 extends over 14 amino acids. CDR1 is MDHEN and CDR2 is SYDVKM in the germline V gene. The ends were cut back, 0 bases at V and 1 base at J, with 5 bases in the middle. CDR3 coding DNA: TGTGCCAGCAGTTTATGGACAGGCACAGATACGCAGTATTTT. It encodes CASSLWTGTDTQYF.

The V call is TRBV6-5, the J call TRBJ2-7, with 9 bases matching TRBD1. Trimming cost V 0 bases and J 4 bases; bases outside gene matches: 7. Germline V gene lookup returns CDR1 MNHEY and CDR2 SVGAGI. This CDR3 region has 16 residues. The CDR3 spells CASSYSVGTGSYEQYF. In DNA, the CDR3 is TGTGCCAGCAGTTACTCCGTTGGGACAGGGTCTTACGAGCAGTACTTC.

The chain employs TRBV5-4 and TRBJ1-1, with 9 bases matching TRBD1. This CDR3 region has 15 residues. J was trimmed by 3 bases and V by 4 bases; bases with no gene match: 7. Germline loops: CDR1 SGHNT, CDR2 YYREEE (reference sequence). CDR3 residues: CASSKQGAWDTEAFF. The DNA of the CDR3 is TGTGCCAGCAGCAAACAGGGGGCATGGGACACTGAAGCTTTCTTT.